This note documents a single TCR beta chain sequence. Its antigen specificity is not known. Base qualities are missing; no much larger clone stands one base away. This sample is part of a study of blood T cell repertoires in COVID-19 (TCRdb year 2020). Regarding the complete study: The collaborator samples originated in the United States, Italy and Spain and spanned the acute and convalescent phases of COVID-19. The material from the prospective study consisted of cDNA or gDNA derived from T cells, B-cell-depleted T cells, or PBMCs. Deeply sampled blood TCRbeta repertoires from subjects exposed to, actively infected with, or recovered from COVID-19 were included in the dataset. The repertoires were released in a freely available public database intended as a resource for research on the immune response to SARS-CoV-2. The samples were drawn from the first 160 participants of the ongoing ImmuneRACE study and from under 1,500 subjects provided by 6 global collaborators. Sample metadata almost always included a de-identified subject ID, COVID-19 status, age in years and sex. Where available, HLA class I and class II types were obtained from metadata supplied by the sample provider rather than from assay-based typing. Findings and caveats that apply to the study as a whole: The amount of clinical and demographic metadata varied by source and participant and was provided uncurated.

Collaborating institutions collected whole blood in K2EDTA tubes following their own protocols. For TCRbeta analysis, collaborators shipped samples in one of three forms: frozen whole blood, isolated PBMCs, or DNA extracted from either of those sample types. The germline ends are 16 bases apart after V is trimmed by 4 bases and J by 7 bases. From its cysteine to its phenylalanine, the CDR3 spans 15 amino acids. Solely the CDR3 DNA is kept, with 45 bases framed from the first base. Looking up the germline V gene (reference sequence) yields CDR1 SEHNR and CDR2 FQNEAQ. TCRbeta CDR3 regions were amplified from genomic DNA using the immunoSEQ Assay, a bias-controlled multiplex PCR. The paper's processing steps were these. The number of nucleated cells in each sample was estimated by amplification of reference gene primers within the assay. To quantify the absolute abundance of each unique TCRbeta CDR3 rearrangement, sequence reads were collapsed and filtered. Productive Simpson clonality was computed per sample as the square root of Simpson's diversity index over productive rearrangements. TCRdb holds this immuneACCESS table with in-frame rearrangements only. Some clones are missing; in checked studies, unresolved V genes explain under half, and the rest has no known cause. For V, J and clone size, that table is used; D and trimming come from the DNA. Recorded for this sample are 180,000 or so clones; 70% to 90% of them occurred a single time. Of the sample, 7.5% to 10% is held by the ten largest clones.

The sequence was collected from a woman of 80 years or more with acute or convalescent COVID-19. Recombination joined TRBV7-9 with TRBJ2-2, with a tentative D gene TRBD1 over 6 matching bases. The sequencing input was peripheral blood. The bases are TGTGCCAGCAGCTCCACAGGGAAGTGGGGCGGGGAGCTGTTTTTT. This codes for CASSSTGKWGGELFF.